Presented here are 25 T cell receptor beta chains from one specimen sequenced in a study of cytomegalovirus exposure and HLA in healthy donors. 60 Vbeta and 13 Jbeta primers were used in PCR. Some clones are missing from TCRdb's copy, which holds only in-frame ones; the method was immunoSEQ multiplex PCR. The top ten clones hold approximately 3% of a sample with 170,000 or so clones, approximately 78% of them seen once. The sequencing input was PBMCs. All receptors come from a woman aged 40 to 50 in good health and CMV-seronegative.

The rearrangement joins TRBV28 to TRBJ1-2, with 8 bases that match TRBD1. From germline, CDR1 is MDHEN and CDR2 SYDVKM. The CDR3 contains 13 residues. The V and J ends lost 2 bases and 4 bases, in that order; junction bases with no gene match: 0. The CDR3 sequence is CASSLDRGYGYTF. CDR3 DNA sequence: TGTGCCAGCAGTTTAGACAGGGGCTATGGCTACACCTTC.

The chain combines TRBV4-1 with TRBJ1-6; 8 bases line up with TRBD1. CDR3 size: 16 residues. From germline, CDR1 is MGHRA and CDR2 YSYEKL. After removal of 0 bases from V and 10 bases from J, the junction contained 8 bases not matched to a gene. This CDR3 is CASSQDHQGAESPLHF. CDR3 DNA: TGCGCCAGCAGCCAAGATCATCAGGGGGCTGAGTCACCCCTCCACTTT.

The chain links TRBV7-9 to TRBJ2-1, with a tentative D call TRBD1 (6 bases). CDR1 and CDR2 (germline): SEHNR, FQNEAQ (reference sequence). Trimming removed 4 bases at V and 5 bases at J, with 9 bases between. CDR3 length: 13 residues. The chain's CDR3 is CASSWQGNNEQFF. The CDR3 DNA sequence: TGTGCCAGCAGCTGGCAGGGGAACAATGAGCAGTTCTTC.

V gene TRBV6-1 combines with J gene TRBJ1-4; D remains unclear. Germline V lookup: CDR1 MNHNS, CDR2 SASEGT. V lost 8 bases, J lost 0 bases, and 13 bases lay in between. CDR3 size: 15 residues. CDR3 nucleotides: TGTGCCAGCCGATCCCCGAGAACAACTAATGAAAAACTGTTTTTT. This codes for CASRSPRTTNEKLFF.

The rearrangement uses TRBV6-1 and TRBJ2-7, with D hard to call. V lost 2 bases and J 4 bases, leaving 9 bases between the germline ends. Germline values: CDR1 MNHNS, CDR2 SASEGT. CDR3 length: 13 amino acids. The CDR3 protein is CASSEYHGYEQYF. CDR3 coding DNA: TGTGCCAGCAGTGAATATCACGGGTACGAGCAGTACTTC.

In its sample, this clone was seen a few times. V usage is TRBV7-3 and J usage is TRBJ1-2; D might be TRBD1 (5 bases). The germline V gene has CDR1 SGHTA and CDR2 FQGTGA. V lost 2 bases and J lost 0, with 10 bases in between. The CDR3 sequence is 15 residues long. The CDR3 region is CASSLGGGSNYGYTF. DNA for the CDR3: TGTGCCAGCAGCTTAGGCGGGGGATCTAACTATGGCTACACCTTC.

This clone was counted a single time. This chain uses TRBV5-1 with TRBJ2-3; 9 nucleotides line up with TRBD1. V lost 4 bases and J lost 6; bases outside the gene matches: 9. Germline V gene data show CDR1 as SGHRS and CDR2 as YFSETQ. The CDR3 is made up of 15 amino acids. CDR3 region: CASSDGTGSADTQYF. The DNA of the CDR3 is TGCGCCAGCAGCGACGGGACAGGGAGTGCGGATACGCAGTATTTT.

The chain employs TRBV15 and TRBJ1-1; tentative D call: TRBD1 (6 bases). Per the germline V gene, CDR1 is LNHNV and CDR2 is YYDKDF (reference sequence). The V end lost 0 bases, the J end lost 9 bases, and 14 bases lay between the germline ends. CDR3 length: 14 amino acids. The DNA of the CDR3 is TGTGCCACCAGCAGAGATCTGACGGGACAACAAGCTTTCTTT. Translating gives CATSRDLTGQQAFF.

The CDR3 spells CASSQSLRGQAYTEAFF. The CDR3, as DNA: TGCGCCAGCAGTCAATCGCTTAGAGGACAGGCTTACACTGAAGCTTTCTTT. This chain links TRBV23-1 with TRBJ1-1, with 7 bases matching TRBD1. TRBV23-1 qualifies as an ORF whose function is uncertain. V shed 0 bases, J shed 3 bases, and the junction held 10 bases outside the gene matches. The length of the CDR3 is 17 residues.

This chain joins TRBV7-9 and TRBJ1-2, with 9 bases identical to TRBD1. Unmatched junction bases numbered 7, after V lost 4 bases and J lost 4 bases. CDR1 and CDR2 (germline): SEHNR, FQNEAQ (reference sequence). CDR3 length: 15 amino acids. The CDR3 DNA reads TGTGCCAGCAGCTCGACAGGGGGGGGTGTCTATGGCTACACCTTC. Translated, it gives CASSSTGGGVYGYTF.

This CDR3 is CASSLTAGTSTTRELFF. The CDR3 DNA follows: TGCGCCAGCAGCTTAACCGCCGGGACATCTACGACGAGGGAGCTGTTTTTT. This chain connects TRBV5-1 to TRBJ2-2, with TRBD1 as a possible D gene (6 bases). V was cut by 2 bases and J by 9 bases, with 23 bases left in between. This CDR3 has 17 residues. Germline CDR1 and CDR2: SGHRS and YFSETQ.

J is TRBJ2-7 and V is TRBV5-8, with 9 bases identical to TRBD1. Looked up from germline, CDR1 is SGHTS and CDR2 is YDEGEE. V lost 1 base, J lost 7 bases, and 15 bases stayed unmatched. This CDR3 is built from 17 residues. The CDR3 sequence is CASSLSATGQGYGEQYF. DNA of the CDR3: TGTGCCAGCAGCTTGAGTGCAACGGGACAGGGTTACGGGGAGCAGTACTTC.

Only a few counts were recorded for this clone. V gene TRBV5-1 combines with J gene TRBJ2-5; 9 bases are shared with TRBD1. The CDR3 loop spans 14 amino acids. Germline trimming cut 4 bases from V and 5 bases from J; bases unmatched to any gene: 6. Germline-derived CDR1 and CDR2 are SGHRS and YFSETQ. CDR3 amino acids: CASSTRQGGETQYF. CDR3 sequence (DNA): TGCGCCAGCAGCACCCGACAGGGGGGTGAGACCCAGTACTTC.

The chain links TRBV10-2 to TRBJ2-3, with D tentatively TRBD1 (5 bases). The germline gives CDR1 WSHSY, CDR2 SAAADI. This CDR3 comprises 14 residues. V lost 3 bases, J lost 6 bases, and 13 bases lay in between. CDR3 residues: CASSDRPNRDTQYF. CDR3 in DNA: TGCGCCAGCAGTGATCGGCCTAACAGGGATACGCAGTATTTT.

The rearrangement uses TRBV5-1 and TRBJ1-4, with 8 bases matching TRBD1. The length of the CDR3 is 17 residues. Germline CDR1 is SGHRS and CDR2 is YFSETQ. Trimming at V came to 0 bases and at J to 7 bases, leaving 11 bases not matched to a gene. The CDR3 sequence: CASSLGQGAFTSEKLFF. The CDR3 DNA reads TGCGCCAGCAGCTTGGGGCAGGGGGCTTTTACAAGTGAAAAACTGTTTTTT.

The chain is built from TRBV7-9 and TRBJ2-3; 7 bases align to TRBD2. The CDR3 has 15 amino acids. The germline CDR1 and CDR2 sequences are SEHNR and FQNEAQ (reference sequence). V lost 1 base to trimming and J lost 5 bases; unmatched junction nucleotides: 6. CDR3 region: CASSLEGGGGDTQYF. DNA for the CDR3: TGTGCCAGCAGCTTAGAAGGCGGGGGAGGAGATACGCAGTATTTT.

This clone was seen a handful of times. The chain links TRBV7-9 to TRBJ1-1; weak D call: TRBD1 (5 bases). The germline CDR1 and CDR2 sequences are SEHNR and FQNEAQ (reference sequence). Trimming shortened V by 1 base and J by 3 bases, and 6 bases separated the two germline ends. This CDR3 is 13 amino acids long. The CDR3 reads CASSLGQYTEAFF. The CDR3 bases are TGTGCCAGCAGCTTAGGACAGTACACTGAAGCTTTCTTT.

The chain links TRBV19 to TRBJ1-2; D remains unclear. V was cut by 7 bases and J by 0 bases, with 18 bases left in between. The CDR3 totals 16 residues. Germline V CDR1 and CDR2: LNHDA, SQIVND (reference sequence). CDR3 sequence reads: CASTPYRAGTNYGYTF. In DNA, the CDR3 is TGTGCCAGTACCCCTTATCGAGCCGGTACTAACTATGGCTACACCTTC.

This clone showed up just a few times. This chain connects TRBV27 to TRBJ1-1; TRBD1 is a possible D gene (6 bases). This CDR3 region has 15 residues. The V and J ends lost 8 bases and 4 bases respectively, with 20 bases between them. Germline assignment: CDR1 MNHEY and CDR2 SMNVEV (reference sequence). The CDR3 sequence is CASRGWGRKSTEAFF. DNA for the CDR3: TGTGCCAGCCGGGGCTGGGGGCGTAAGAGCACTGAAGCTTTCTTT.

CDR3 region: CASSLGDRGGRSYTF. The CDR3 DNA sequence: TGCGCCAGCAGCCTGGGGGACAGGGGTGGGCGCAGCTACACCTTC. The chain employs TRBV5-1 and TRBJ1-2; 10 bases are a match to TRBD1. The V gene end was trimmed by 4 bases and the J gene end by 9 bases; junction bases not matched to a gene: 12. Germline V gene lookup returns CDR1 SGHRS and CDR2 YFSETQ. The CDR3 extends over 15 amino acids.

This clone was recorded only once. The V and J genes are TRBV7-3 and TRBJ2-3, with TRBD1 matching over 8 bases. The germline V gene encodes CDR1 SGHTA and CDR2 FQGTGA. The V and J ends lost 5 bases and 2 bases, in that order; junction bases with no gene match: 12. The CDR3 consists of 17 residues. The CDR3 DNA follows: TGTGCCAGCAGCCACGGACAGGGTACCACTTCCACAGATACGCAGTATTTT. This codes for CASSHGQGTTSTDTQYF.

This clone was seen only once. The chain combines TRBV2 with TRBJ1-5; D is possibly TRBD1 (6 bases). Trimming pared 2 bases from V and 6 bases from J, leaving 11 bases between. Germline V gives CDR1 SNHLY, CDR2 FYNNEI. The CDR3 runs to 14 residues. The CDR3 DNA follows: TGTGCCAGCAGTGAATATCAGGGGCGTCAGCCCCAGCATTTT. Amino acid sequence: CASSEYQGRQPQHF.

The chain links TRBV27 to TRBJ1-2; possible D gene TRBD1, 6 bases. The V end lost 10 bases, the J end lost 4 bases, and 22 bases lay between the germline ends. The CDR3 spans 15 residues. CDR1 MNHEY and CDR2 SMNVEV come from the germline V gene (reference sequence). DNA of the CDR3: TGTGCCACCAGACGGGGGGACAACCGTTTCTATGGCTACACCTTC. This translates into CATRRGDNRFYGYTF.

V usage is TRBV19 and J usage is TRBJ1-2; D might be TRBD1 (5 bases). Trimming removed 5 bases at V and 3 bases at J, with 7 bases between. Germline lookup yields CDR1 LNHDA and CDR2 SQIVND (reference sequence). The CDR3 spans 12 residues. The CDR3 reads CASSQGHYGYTF. The CDR3 DNA reads TGTGCCAGTAGTCAGGGTCACTATGGCTACACCTTC.

The genes are TRBV5-4 and TRBJ1-3; D may be TRBD1 (6 bases). Germline lookup yields CDR1 SGHNT and CDR2 YYREEE (reference sequence). Trimming pared 3 bases from V and 0 bases from J, leaving 19 bases between. The length of the CDR3 is 18 residues. The CDR3 is CASSWGGGNPRSGNTIYF. The CDR3 nucleotides read TGTGCCAGCAGCTGGGGGGGCGGAAACCCACGCTCTGGAAACACCATATATTTT.